A single sample gave rise to the 9 T cell receptor beta chains below, sequenced in a study of T cell responses to AZD1222 COVID-19 vaccine. Repertoires were generated with immunoSEQ multiplex PCR, while TCRdb's copy carries only in-frame clones and drops some. This sample carries approximately 150,000 clones, just over 90% of them seen once, and the ten largest clones take more than 0.7%. Material: peripheral blood, obtained on day 0 of MenACWY control vaccination. The source is an adult in good health.

This rearrangement joins TRBV10-3 to TRBJ2-2; TRBD1 agrees at 10 bases. Germline V gene data show CDR1 as ENHRY and CDR2 as SYGVKD. With V trimmed by 4 bases and J by 4 bases, 6 bases remained unmatched. The CDR3 has 16 residues. This CDR3 is CAISGWTGGSTGELFF. The DNA for the CDR3 is TGTGCCATCAGTGGGTGGACAGGGGGATCCACCGGGGAGCTGTTTTTT.

The rearrangement joins TRBV15 to TRBJ2-2; D call uncertain. Germline lookup yields CDR1 LNHNV and CDR2 YYDKDF (reference sequence). The CDR3 is made up of 16 amino acids. The V end lost 1 base, the J end lost 0 bases, and 9 bases lay between the germline ends. CDR3 nucleotides: TGTGCCACCAGCAGAGTTGGGCAACCGAACACCGGGGAGCTGTTTTTT. The encoded protein is CATSRVGQPNTGELFF.

This clone showed up just a few times. The rearrangement links TRBV4-1 to TRBJ1-1; a weak D match, TRBD1 (6 bases). The V end was cut by 0 bases, the J end by 5 bases, with 16 bases between. Germline CDR1 MGHRA, CDR2 YSYEKL. The CDR3 covers 16 residues. In nucleotides, the CDR3 is TGCGCCAGCAGCCAAGAAGGGGGAATACCGGGAACTGAAGCTTTCTTT. Amino acid sequence: CASSQEGGIPGTEAFF.

The chain employs TRBV7-8 and TRBJ2-5, with D perhaps matching TRBD1 or TRBD2 (5 bases each). Germline V gene lookup returns CDR1 SGHVS and CDR2 FQNEAQ. The CDR3 covers 17 residues. Trimming took off 5 bases at V and 7 bases at J, with 26 bases between the two ends. CDR3 region: CASSPPVRDPLLGTQYF. The CDR3 DNA is TGTGCCAGCAGCCCCCCTGTCAGGGACCCCCTCCTAGGGACCCAGTACTTC.

V and J are TRBV27 and TRBJ1-2; D remains unclear. CDR1 MNHEY and CDR2 SMNVEV come from the germline V gene (reference sequence). Trimming shortened V by 2 bases and J by 6 bases, and 10 bases separated the two germline ends. This CDR3 has 13 residues. CDR3 in DNA: TGTGCCAGCAGTTTAAAGGGATTCGATGGCTACACCTTC. Translated, it gives CASSLKGFDGYTF.

This chain uses TRBV5-1 with TRBJ1-2; D is unresolved. This CDR3 spans 15 amino acids. V was trimmed by 4 bases and J by 4 bases, leaving 17 bases between them. Per the germline V gene, CDR1 is SGHRS and CDR2 is YFSETQ. CDR3 in amino acids: CASSPLPEFGYGYTF. The CDR3 bases are TGCGCCAGCAGCCCCTTACCGGAATTTGGCTATGGCTACACCTTC.

This rearrangement joins TRBV6-5 to TRBJ2-1; D remains ambiguous. CDR1 is MNHEY and CDR2 is SVGAGI in the germline V gene. V was clipped by 2 bases and J by 7 bases, with 18 bases between them. The CDR3 length is 16 residues. In DNA, the CDR3 is TGTGCCAGCAGTTACGCGCCACGGCGACCACGGAATGAGCAGTTCTTC. It codes for CASSYAPRRPRNEQFF.

The J gene is TRBJ2-2, the V gene TRBV15; D is possibly TRBD2 (6 bases). The CDR3 loop spans 18 amino acids. CDR1 and CDR2 (germline): LNHNV, YYDKDF (reference sequence). Trimming shortened V by 3 bases and J by 6 bases, and 23 bases separated the two germline ends. The CDR3 DNA reads TGTGCCACCAGCAGTTGGGGGGTGAGGGTGAGAGACGCCGGGGAGCTGTTTTTT. Its protein is CATSSWGVRVRDAGELFF.

The chain couples TRBV6-2 or TRBV6-3 to TRBJ1-5, with D uncertain. The germline CDR1 and CDR2 sequences are MNHEY and SVGEGT. The CDR3 runs to 13 residues. V lost 6 bases and J 2 bases, leaving 8 bases between the germline ends. The DNA of the CDR3 is TGTGCCAGCAGCCGCTTACGCAATCAGCCCCAGCATTTT. Protein: CASSRLRNQPQHF.